The present entry profiles one T cell receptor (beta chain) with its context. Its antigen has not been determined. Per-base qualities were not stored, and no clone one base away is much larger. These data come from a study of T-cell reconstitution after alpha-beta-depleted transplantation in children (dated by TCRdb to about 2016). Broadly, across the study: Using TCR repertoire profiling, the study quantitatively followed how T-cell immune reconstitution unfolded in children after TCRalphabeta/CD19-depleted allogeneic hematopoietic cell transplantation.

What the work shows at the level of the full study, not this receptor alone: Apparently early alphabetaT-cell count recovery about two months after transplant reportedly relied on only several hundred rapidly expanded clones derived from non-depleted graft cells. Over subsequent months, a decline in hyperexpanded clone frequencies was noted, and after one year, T-cell counts and TCRbeta diversity were mostly ascribed to newly produced T cells. In some patients, the high TCRbeta diversity seen at day 60 was put down to recipient T cells and intrathymic progenitors that had survived conditioning.

The label giving this sample's treatment or condition can be read as: allogeneic hematopoietic cell transplantation with graft depleted of TCRalphabeta T cells and CD19 B cells. The children who served as transplant recipients had been given grafts of TCRalphabeta/CD19-depleted allogeneic hematopoietic cells. V was cut back by 7 bases and J by 4 bases, leaving a gap of 14 bases between them. Inclusive of the bounding cysteine and phenylalanine, the CDR3 is 13 residues long. CDR3 DNA only is kept here, 39 bases in frame from base 1. The germline V gene encodes CDR1 SGHTA and CDR2 FQGNSA. Libraries came from PCR. The sequencer listed for this sample is Illumina HiSeq 2500. TCR libraries were prepared with molecular barcoding, using unique molecular identifiers to normalize TCRbeta repertoire quantification. TCRdb itself trimmed the public reads at Q25 with fastp, ran MiXCR and retained productive beta chains. Identical CDR3 proteins give one entry, which carries the most common genes and DNA. The sample table holds approximately 980,000 distinct CDR3 sequences, of which about 31% were seen once. The ten largest make up about 28% of the sample.

The source of this sequence is a boy in the first two years of life who had a stem cell transplant for SCID, so the T cells may come from the graft donor. The material was PBMCs, mostly from graft donor cells, obtained 360 days after TCRalphabeta/CD19-depleted stem cell transplant. The chain employs TRBV7-2 and TRBJ2-7; the D segment could be TRBD1, given 5 matching bases. The CDR3 sequence is CASTSPRQYEQYF. The DNA reads as follows: TGTGCCAGCACCTCCCCTCGACAGTACGAGCAGTACTTC.